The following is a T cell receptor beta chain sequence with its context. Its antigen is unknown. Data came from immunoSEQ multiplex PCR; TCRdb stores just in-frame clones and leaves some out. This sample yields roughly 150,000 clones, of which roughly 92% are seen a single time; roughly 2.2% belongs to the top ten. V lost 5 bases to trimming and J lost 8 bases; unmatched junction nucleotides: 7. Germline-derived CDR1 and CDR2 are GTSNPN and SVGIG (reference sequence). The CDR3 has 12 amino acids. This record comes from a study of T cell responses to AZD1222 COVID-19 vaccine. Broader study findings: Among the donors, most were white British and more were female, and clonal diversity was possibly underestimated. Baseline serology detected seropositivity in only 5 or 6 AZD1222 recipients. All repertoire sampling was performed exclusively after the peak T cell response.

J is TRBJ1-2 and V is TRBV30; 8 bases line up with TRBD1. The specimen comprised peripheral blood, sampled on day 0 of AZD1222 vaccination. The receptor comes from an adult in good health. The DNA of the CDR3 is TGTGCCTGGGGACGGACAGGGCGCGGCTACACCTTC. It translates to CAWGRTGRGYTF.